This is a list of T cell receptor beta chains from one sample in a study of radiation and T cells in renal cell carcinoma. Some clones are missing from TCRdb's copy, which holds only in-frame ones; the method was immunoSEQ multiplex PCR. The sample records approximately 94,000 clones, approximately 83% being singletons. The specimen comprised blood, sampled from a patient whose treatment included radiotherapy and nephrectomy. All receptors come from a man aged 60 to 75 with renal cell carcinoma. Each CDR3 is given with its conserved first and last residue. The order of the fields is V gene, J gene, clone size, D gene, CDR3 protein, CDR3 DNA. The D gene is left open where the match is weak. Clone size appears in some rows only: once, few, many, or a class for an expanded clone.

TRBV27	TRBJ2-1	.	.	CASSLYNEQFF	TGTGCCAGCAGCCTATACAATGAGCAGTTCTTC
TRBV6-1	TRBJ2-2	.	TRBD2	CASSALAGVGGELFF	TGTGCCAGCAGTGCTCTAGCGGGAGTCGGCGGGGAGCTGTTTTTT
TRBV7-6	TRBJ2-7	.	.	CASSLQAGSYEQYF	TGTGCCAGCAGCTTACAGGCGGGGAGCTACGAGCAGTACTTC
TRBV15	TRBJ2-1	.	TRBD2	CATSPRPGTSGSPGGDEQFF	TGTGCCACCAGCCCACGGCCCGGGACTAGCGGGAGTCCAGGAGGCGATGAGCAGTTCTTC
TRBV5-1	TRBJ1-1	.	TRBD1	CASSLGTGPEAFF	TGCGCCAGCAGCTTGGGGACAGGGCCCGAAGCTTTCTTT
TRBV4-1	TRBJ2-1	.	TRBD2	CASSQETSGSHEQFF	TGCGCCAGCAGCCAAGAGACTAGCGGGAGCCATGAGCAGTTCTTC
TRBV7-6	TRBJ2-1	.	TRBD2	CASSLPTSGIAHEQFF	TGTGCCAGCAGCTTGCCGACTAGCGGGATTGCCCATGAGCAGTTCTTC
TRBV4-3	TRBJ2-4	.	.	CASSQEGPAKNIQYF	TGCGCCAGCAGCCAAGAGGGTCCAGCCAAAAACATTCAGTACTTC
TRBV7-8	TRBJ1-1	few	.	CASSLTLEAFF	TGTGCCAGCAGCTTAACGTTAGAAGCTTTCTTT
TRBV5-1	TRBJ2-3	.	.	CASSRSTDTQYF	TGCGCCAGCAGCCGCTCTACAGATACGCAGTATTTT
TRBV28	TRBJ2-3	.	TRBD2	CASRTSGRGGDTQYF	TGTGCCAGCAGAACTAGCGGGAGAGGAGGAGATACGCAGTATTTT
TRBV4-2	TRBJ1-3	.	.	CASSQEVRLENSGNTIYF	TGTGCCAGCAGCCAAGAGGTACGGTTGGAAAACTCTGGAAACACCATATATTTT
TRBV7-7	TRBJ2-2	once	.	CASSLARGGAVF	TGTGCCAGCAGCTTAGCACGAGGGGGAGCTGTTTTT
TRBV28	TRBJ1-2	few	TRBD1	CASKGIGQGNYGYTF	TGTGCCAGCAAAGGCATCGGACAGGGTAACTATGGCTACACCTTC
TRBV19	TRBJ1-2	.	.	CASSMRQVNGYTF	TGTGCCAGTAGTATGCGGCAGGTTAATGGCTACACCTTC
TRBV6-5	TRBJ1-1	.	.	CASSYTVNTEAFF	TGTGCCAGCAGTTACACAGTGAACACTGAAGCTTTCTTT
TRBV7-2	TRBJ2-5	.	.	CASSFAAMETQYF	TGTGCCAGCAGCTTTGCCGCCATGGAGACCCAGTACTTC
TRBV4-2	TRBJ2-5	once	.	CASSHMISHQETQYF	TGTGCCAGCAGCCACATGATTTCCCACCAAGAGACCCAGTACTTC
TRBV11-2	TRBJ2-7	.	TRBD1	CASSLSPTGYFYEQYF	TGTGCCAGCAGCTTATCCCCGACAGGGTACTTTTATGAGCAGTACTTC
TRBV15	TRBJ2-5	.	TRBD2	CATSRGVAGEGETQYF	TGTGCCACCAGCAGAGGGGTAGCGGGAGAGGGGGAGACCCAGTACTTC
TRBV18	TRBJ2-7	.	TRBD1	CASSPGQGWEQYF	TGTGCCAGCTCACCGGGACAGGGGTGGGAGCAGTACTTC
TRBV5-6	TRBJ2-1	.	TRBD2	CASSLEYRYWTSAYNEQFF	TGTGCCAGCAGCTTGGAGTACCGATACTGGACTAGCGCCTACAATGAGCAGTTCTTC
TRBV5-1	TRBJ1-5	.	.	CASSLDGYNQPQHF	TGCGCCAGCAGCTTGGACGGTTACAATCAGCCCCAGCATTTT
TRBV9	TRBJ1-3	.	TRBD1	CASSPGQRNTIYF	TGTGCCAGCAGCCCGGGACAGAGAAACACCATATATTTT
TRBV19	TRBJ2-1	.	TRBD2	CASSRLAGGYNEQFF	TGTGCCAGTAGTAGGCTAGCGGGAGGTTACAATGAGCAGTTCTTC
TRBV6-5	TRBJ2-1	.	TRBD1	CASSYRQGAGNEQFF	TGTGCCAGCAGTTACCGACAGGGGGCGGGGAATGAGCAGTTCTTC
TRBV7-2	TRBJ2-7	.	.	CASSLAVGYEQYF	TGTGCCAGCAGCTTAGCGGTGGGGTACGAGCAGTACTTC
TRBV27	TRBJ2-3	.	.	CASSLKATTDTQYF	TGTGCCAGCAGTCTAAAAGCTACCACAGATACGCAGTATTTT
TRBV2	TRBJ2-1	few	TRBD2	CASSPTSLALSPPEQFF	TGTGCCAGCAGCCCCACGTCACTAGCGCTCTCGCCCCCTGAGCAGTTCTTC
TRBV5-4	TRBJ1-5	.	TRBD1	CASSYQGGQPQHF	TGTGCCAGCAGCTACCAAGGGGGCCAGCCCCAGCATTTT
TRBV6-5	TRBJ2-7	.	TRBD1	CASSYGTGPNEQYF	TGTGCCAGCAGTTACGGGACAGGCCCCAACGAGCAGTACTTC
TRBV29-1	TRBJ2-5	.	.	CSVERGEETQYF	TGCAGCGTTGAGAGGGGTGAAGAGACCCAGTACTTC
TRBV7-8	TRBJ2-7	.	.	CASSLAGGSYEQYF	TGTGCCAGCAGCTTAGCCGGGGGTAGCTACGAGCAGTACTTC
TRBV18	TRBJ2-1	few	.	CASSGGLDYNEQFF	TGTGCCAGCTCAGGTGGCCTGGACTACAATGAGCAGTTCTTC
TRBV7-9	TRBJ1-3	.	TRBD1	CASSLAGTGYSGNTIYF	TGTGCCAGCAGCTTAGCCGGGACAGGATACTCTGGAAACACCATATATTTT
TRBV5-6	TRBJ2-2	.	.	CASTLVGKMNTGELFF	TGTGCCAGCACCCTGGTCGGGAAGATGAACACCGGGGAGCTGTTTTTT